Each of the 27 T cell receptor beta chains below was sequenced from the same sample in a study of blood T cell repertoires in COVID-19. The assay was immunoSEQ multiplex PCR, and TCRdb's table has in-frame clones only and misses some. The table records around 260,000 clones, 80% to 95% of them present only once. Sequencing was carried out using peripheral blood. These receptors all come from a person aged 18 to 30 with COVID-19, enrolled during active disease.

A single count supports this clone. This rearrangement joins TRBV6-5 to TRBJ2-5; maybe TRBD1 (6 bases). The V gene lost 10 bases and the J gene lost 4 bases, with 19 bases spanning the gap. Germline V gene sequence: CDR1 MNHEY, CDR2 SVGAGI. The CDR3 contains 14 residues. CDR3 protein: CATHRDTGRETQYF. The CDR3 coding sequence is TGTGCCACACACCGGGACACAGGACGAGAGACCCAGTACTTC.

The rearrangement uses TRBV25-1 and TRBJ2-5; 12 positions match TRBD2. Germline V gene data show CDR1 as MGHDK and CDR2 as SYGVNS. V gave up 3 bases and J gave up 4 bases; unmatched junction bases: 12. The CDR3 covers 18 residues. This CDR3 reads CASSESVLAGGGRETQYF. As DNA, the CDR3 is TGTGCCAGCAGTGAGTCCGTGCTAGCGGGAGGGGGTCGAGAGACCCAGTACTTC.

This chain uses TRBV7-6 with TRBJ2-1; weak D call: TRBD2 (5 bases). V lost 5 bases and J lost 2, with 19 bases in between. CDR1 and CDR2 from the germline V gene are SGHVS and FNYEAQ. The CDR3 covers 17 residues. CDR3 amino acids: CASSLNNLAGAYNEQFF. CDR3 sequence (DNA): TGTGCCAGCAGCCTGAACAACCTAGCAGGCGCCTACAATGAGCAGTTCTTC.

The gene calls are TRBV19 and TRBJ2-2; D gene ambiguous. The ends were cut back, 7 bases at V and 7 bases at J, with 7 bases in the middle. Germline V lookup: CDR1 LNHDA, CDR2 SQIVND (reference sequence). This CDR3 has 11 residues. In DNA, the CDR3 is TGTGCCAGTAAAGAGGTCGGGGAGCTGTTTTTT. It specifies CASKEVGELFF.

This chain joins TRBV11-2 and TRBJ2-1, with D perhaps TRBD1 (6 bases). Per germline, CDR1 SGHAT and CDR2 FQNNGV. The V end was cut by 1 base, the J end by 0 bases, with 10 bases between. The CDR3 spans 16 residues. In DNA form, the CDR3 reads TGTGCCAGCAGCTTAGGAGGGGGTGGCTCCTACAATGAGCAGTTCTTC. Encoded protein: CASSLGGGGSYNEQFF.

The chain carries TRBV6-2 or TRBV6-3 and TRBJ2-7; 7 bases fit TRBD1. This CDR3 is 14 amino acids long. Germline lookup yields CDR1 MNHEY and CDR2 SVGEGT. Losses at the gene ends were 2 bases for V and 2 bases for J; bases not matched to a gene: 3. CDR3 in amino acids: CASSYPTGAYEQYF. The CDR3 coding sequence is TGTGCCAGCAGTTACCCAACAGGGGCCTACGAGCAGTACTTC.

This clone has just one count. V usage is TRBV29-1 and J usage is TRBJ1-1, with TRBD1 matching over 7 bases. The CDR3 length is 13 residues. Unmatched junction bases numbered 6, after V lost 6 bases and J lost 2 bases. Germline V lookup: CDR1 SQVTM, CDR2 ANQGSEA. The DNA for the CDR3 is TGCAGCGTCTCCGGACAGGCAAACACTGAAGCTTTCTTT. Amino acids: CSVSGQANTEAFF.

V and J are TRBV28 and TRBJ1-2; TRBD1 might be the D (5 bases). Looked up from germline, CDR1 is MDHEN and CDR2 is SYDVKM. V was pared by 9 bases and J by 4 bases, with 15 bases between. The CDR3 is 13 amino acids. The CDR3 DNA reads TGTGCCAGTACTACAGGCCTTTTCTATGGCTACACCTTC. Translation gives CASTTGLFYGYTF.

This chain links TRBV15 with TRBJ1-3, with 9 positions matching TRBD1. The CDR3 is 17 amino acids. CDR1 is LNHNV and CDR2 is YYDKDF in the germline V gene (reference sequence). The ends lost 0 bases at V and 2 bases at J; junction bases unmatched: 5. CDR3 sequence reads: CATSRDTRTGAGNTIYF. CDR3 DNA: TGTGCCACCAGCAGAGACACTAGGACAGGGGCTGGAAACACCATATATTTT.

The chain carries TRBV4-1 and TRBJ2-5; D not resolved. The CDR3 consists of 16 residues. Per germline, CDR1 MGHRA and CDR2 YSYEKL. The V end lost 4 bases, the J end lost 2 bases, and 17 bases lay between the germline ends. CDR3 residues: CASSLVGVGGQETQYF. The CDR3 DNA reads TGCGCCAGCAGCCTTGTCGGAGTCGGCGGACAAGAGACCCAGTACTTC.

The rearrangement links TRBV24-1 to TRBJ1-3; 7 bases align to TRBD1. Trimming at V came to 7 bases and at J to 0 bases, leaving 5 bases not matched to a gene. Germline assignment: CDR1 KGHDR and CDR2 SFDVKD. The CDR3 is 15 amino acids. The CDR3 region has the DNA TGTGCCACCAGCGACAGGGTGCACTCTGGAAACACCATATATTTT. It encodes CATSDRVHSGNTIYF.

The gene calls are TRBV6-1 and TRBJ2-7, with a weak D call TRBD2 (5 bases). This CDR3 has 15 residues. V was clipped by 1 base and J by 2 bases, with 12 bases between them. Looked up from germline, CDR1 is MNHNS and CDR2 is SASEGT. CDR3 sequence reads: CASSEGGAGTYEQYF. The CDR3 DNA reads TGTGCCAGCAGTGAAGGGGGTGCCGGGACCTACGAGCAGTACTTC.

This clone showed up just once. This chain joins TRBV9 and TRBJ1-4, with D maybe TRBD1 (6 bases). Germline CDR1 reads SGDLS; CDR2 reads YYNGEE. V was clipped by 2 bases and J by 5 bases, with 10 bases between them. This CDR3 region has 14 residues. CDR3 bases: TGTGCCAGCAGCGTCTCAGGGGCCAATGAAAAACTGTTTTTT. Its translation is CASSVSGANEKLFF.

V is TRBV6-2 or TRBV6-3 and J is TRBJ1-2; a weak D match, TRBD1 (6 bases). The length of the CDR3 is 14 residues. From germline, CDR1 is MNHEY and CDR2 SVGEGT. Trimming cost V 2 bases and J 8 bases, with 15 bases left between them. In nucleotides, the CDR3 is TGTGCCAGCAGTTACCTGTCCAGGGGTGGAGGCTACACCTTC. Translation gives CASSYLSRGGGYTF.

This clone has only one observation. The CDR3 DNA follows: TGTGCCAGCAGCTGGACTAGCGGCTACGAGCAGTACTTC. It translates to CASSWTSGYEQYF. This chain uses TRBV6-2 or TRBV6-3 with TRBJ2-7; 10 nucleotides align to TRBD2. CDR1 and CDR2 from the germline V gene are MNHEY and SVGEGT. Germline trimming cut 6 bases from V and 3 bases from J; bases unmatched to any gene: 2. The CDR3 totals 13 residues.

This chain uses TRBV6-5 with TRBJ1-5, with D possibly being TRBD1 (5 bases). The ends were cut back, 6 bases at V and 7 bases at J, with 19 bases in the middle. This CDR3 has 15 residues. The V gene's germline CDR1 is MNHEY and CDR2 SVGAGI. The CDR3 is CASRSGGEGNQPQHF. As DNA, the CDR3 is TGTGCCAGCAGGAGCGGGGGGGAAGGAAACCAGCCCCAGCATTTT.

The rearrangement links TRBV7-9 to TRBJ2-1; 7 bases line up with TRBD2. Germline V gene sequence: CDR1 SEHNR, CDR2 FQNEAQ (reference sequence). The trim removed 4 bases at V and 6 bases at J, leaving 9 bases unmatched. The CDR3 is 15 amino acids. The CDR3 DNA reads TGTGCCAGCAGCTCGCGGGAGTCCGGGAGCAATGAGCAGTTCTTC. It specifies CASSSRESGSNEQFF.

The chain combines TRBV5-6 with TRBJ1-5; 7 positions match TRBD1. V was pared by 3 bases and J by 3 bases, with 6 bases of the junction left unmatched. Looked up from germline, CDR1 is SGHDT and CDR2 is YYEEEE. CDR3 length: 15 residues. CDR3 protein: CASSSRTGINQPQHF. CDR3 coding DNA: TGTGCCAGCAGCTCCCGGACAGGCATCAATCAGCCCCAGCATTTT.

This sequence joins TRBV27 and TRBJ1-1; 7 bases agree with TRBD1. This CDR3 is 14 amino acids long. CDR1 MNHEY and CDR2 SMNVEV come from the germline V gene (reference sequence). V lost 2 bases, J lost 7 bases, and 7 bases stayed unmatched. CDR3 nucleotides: TGTGCCAGCAGTTTACGCCGGGACAGAAATGAAGCTTTCTTT. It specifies CASSLRRDRNEAFF.

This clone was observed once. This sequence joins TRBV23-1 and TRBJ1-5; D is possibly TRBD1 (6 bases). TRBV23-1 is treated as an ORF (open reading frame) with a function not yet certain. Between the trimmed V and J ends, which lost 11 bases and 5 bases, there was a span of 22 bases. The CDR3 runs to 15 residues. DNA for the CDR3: TGCGCCCTACATTCGAACAGGGTCTGGCATCAGCCCCAGCATTTT. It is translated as CALHSNRVWHQPQHF.

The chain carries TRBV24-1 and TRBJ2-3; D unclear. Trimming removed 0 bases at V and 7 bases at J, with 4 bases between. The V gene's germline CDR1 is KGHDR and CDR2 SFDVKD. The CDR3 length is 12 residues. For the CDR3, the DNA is TGTGCCACCAGTGATTTGCTAAATACGCAGTATTTT. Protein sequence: CATSDLLNTQYF.

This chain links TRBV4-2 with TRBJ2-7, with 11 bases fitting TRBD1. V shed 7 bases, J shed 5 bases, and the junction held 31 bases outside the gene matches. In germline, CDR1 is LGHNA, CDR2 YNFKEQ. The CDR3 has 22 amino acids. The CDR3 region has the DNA TGTGCCAGCACCCCGCCCCTTTGGGACAGGGGGTACCCGGGACCCAAATCCCACGAGCAGTACTTC. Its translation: CASTPPLWDRGYPGPKSHEQYF.

CDR3 residues: CASSQKPWVGGLEKLFF. The CDR3 DNA sequence: TGTGCCAGCAGCCAAAAACCCTGGGTAGGGGGCCTTGAAAAACTGTTTTTT. The rearrangement links TRBV14 to TRBJ1-4, with 7 bases matching TRBD1. CDR3 length: 17 residues. Losses at the gene ends were 2 bases for V and 7 bases for J; bases not matched to a gene: 13. Per the germline V gene, CDR1 is SGHDN and CDR2 is FVKESK.

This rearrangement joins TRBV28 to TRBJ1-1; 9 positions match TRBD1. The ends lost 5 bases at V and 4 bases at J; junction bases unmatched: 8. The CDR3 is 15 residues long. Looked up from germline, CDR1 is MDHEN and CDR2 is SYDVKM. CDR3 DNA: TGTGCCAGCAGTCCCAGACAGGGGGGTAGCACTGAAGCTTTCTTT. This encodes CASSPRQGGSTEAFF.

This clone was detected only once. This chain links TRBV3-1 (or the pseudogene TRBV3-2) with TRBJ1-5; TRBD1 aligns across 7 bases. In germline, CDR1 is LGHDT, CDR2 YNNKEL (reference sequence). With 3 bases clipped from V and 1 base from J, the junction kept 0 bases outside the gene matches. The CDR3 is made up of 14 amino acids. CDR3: CASSQDRSNQPQHF. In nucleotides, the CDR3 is TGTGCCAGCAGCCAGGACAGGAGCAATCAGCCCCAGCATTTT.

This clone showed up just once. As DNA, the CDR3 is TGTGCCACCAGTGATTTAGCCGGTCCCTCCACAGATACGCAGTATTTT. It is translated as CATSDLAGPSTDTQYF. The V call is TRBV24-1, the J call TRBJ2-3; D call uncertain. The CDR3 is 16 amino acids. V was pared by 1 base and J by 2 bases, with 12 bases between. The V gene's germline CDR1 is KGHDR and CDR2 SFDVKD.

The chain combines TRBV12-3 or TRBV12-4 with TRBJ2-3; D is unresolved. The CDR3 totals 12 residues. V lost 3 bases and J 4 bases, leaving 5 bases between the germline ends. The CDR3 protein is CASSFAADTQYF. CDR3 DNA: TGTGCCAGCAGTTTTGCGGCAGATACGCAGTATTTT.